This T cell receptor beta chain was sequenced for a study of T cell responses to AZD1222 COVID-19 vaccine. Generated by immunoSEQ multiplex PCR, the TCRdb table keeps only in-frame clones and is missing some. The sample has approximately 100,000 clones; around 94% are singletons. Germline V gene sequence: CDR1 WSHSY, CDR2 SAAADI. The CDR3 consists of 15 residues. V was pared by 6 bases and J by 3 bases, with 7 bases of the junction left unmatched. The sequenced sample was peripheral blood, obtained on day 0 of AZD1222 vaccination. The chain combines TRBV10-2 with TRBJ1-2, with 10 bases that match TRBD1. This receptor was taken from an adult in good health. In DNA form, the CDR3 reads TGCGCCAGCAGGAGCCGGGACAGGGGAGACTATGGCTACACCTTC. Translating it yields CASRSRDRGDYGYTF.